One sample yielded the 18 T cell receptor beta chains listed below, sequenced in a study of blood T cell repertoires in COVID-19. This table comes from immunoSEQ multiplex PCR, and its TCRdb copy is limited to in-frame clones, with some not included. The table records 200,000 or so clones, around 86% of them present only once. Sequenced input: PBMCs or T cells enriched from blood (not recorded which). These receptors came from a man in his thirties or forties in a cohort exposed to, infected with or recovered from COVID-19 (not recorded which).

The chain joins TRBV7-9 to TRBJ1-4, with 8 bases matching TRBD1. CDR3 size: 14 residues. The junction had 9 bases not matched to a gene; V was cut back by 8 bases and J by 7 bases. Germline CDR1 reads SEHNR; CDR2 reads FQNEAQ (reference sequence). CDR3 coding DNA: TGTGCCAGCTACGACAGGGGCGTTGGTGAAAAACTGTTTTTT. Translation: CASYDRGVGEKLFF.

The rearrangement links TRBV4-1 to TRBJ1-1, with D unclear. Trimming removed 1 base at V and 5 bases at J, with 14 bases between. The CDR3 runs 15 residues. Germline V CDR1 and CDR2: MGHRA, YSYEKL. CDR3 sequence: CASSQGLASGTEAFF. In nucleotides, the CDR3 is TGCGCCAGCAGCCAAGGTCTCGCGTCGGGGACTGAAGCTTTCTTT.

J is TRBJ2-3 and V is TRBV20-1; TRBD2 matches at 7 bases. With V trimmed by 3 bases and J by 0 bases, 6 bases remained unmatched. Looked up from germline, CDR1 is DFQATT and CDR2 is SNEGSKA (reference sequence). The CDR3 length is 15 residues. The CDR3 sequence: CSASQSGTSTDTQYF. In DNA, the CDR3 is TGCAGTGCTAGTCAGAGCGGGACTAGCACAGATACGCAGTATTTT.

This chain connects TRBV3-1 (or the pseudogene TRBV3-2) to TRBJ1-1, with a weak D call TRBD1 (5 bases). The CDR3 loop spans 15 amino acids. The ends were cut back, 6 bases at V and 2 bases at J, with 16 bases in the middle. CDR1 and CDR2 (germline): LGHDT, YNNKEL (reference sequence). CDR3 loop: CASSLGKGVNTEAFF. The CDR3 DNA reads TGTGCCAGCAGTCTCGGCAAAGGGGTCAACACTGAAGCTTTCTTT.

This chain's CDR3 is CASSQRLDPTGELFF. CDR3 nucleotide sequence: TGTGCCAGCAGTCAGAGACTAGATCCGACCGGGGAGCTGTTTTTT. J is TRBJ2-2 and V is TRBV6-5; D is perhaps TRBD2 (6 bases). Trimming took 5 bases from V and 5 from J, leaving 15 bases between them. The CDR3 length is 15 residues. The V gene's germline CDR1 is MNHEY and CDR2 SVGAGI.

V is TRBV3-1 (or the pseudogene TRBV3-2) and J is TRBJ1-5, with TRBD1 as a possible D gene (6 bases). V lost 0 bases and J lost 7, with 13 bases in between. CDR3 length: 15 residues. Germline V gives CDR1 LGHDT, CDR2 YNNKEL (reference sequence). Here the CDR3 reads CASSQDTGFGQPQHF. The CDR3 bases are TGTGCCAGCAGCCAAGATACAGGGTTTGGGCAGCCCCAGCATTTT.

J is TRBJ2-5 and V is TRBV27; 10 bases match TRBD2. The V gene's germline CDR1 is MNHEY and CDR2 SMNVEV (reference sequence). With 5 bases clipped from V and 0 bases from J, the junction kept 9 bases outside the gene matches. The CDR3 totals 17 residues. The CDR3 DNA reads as TGTGCCAGCAGTCTTTCCCGACTAGCGGGTTACCAAGAGACCCAGTACTTC. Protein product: CASSLSRLAGYQETQYF.

CDR3 sequence (DNA): TGCGCCAGCAGCCAATGGCAGGGAGGAGAGGTTGATGCTTTCTTT. Translating it yields CASSQWQGGEVDAFF. The rearrangement links TRBV4-1 to TRBJ1-1; a weak D match, TRBD1 (5 bases). The CDR3 loop spans 15 amino acids. Germline V gene sequence: CDR1 MGHRA, CDR2 YSYEKL. Trimming took 2 bases from V and 11 from J, leaving 21 bases between them.

The CDR3 DNA follows: TGCGCCAGCAGCCTTACTAGCGGGAGGGGAACAGATACGCAGTATTTT. Its translation: CASSLTSGRGTDTQYF. This chain connects TRBV5-1 to TRBJ2-3, with TRBD2 matching over 13 bases. Germline V gene lookup returns CDR1 SGHRS and CDR2 YFSETQ. This CDR3 contains 16 residues. Unmatched junction bases numbered 5, after V lost 4 bases and J lost 3 bases.

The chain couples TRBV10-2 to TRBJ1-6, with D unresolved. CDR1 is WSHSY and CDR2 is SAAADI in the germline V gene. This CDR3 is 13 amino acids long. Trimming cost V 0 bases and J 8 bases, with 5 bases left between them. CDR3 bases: TGCGCCAGCAGTGAGTCCGGGTATTCACCCCTCCACTTT. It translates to CASSESGYSPLHF.

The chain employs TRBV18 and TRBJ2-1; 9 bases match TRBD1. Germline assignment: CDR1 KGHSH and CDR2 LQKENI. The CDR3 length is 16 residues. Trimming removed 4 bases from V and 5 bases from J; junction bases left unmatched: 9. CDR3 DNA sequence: TGTGCCAGCTCACTTACGACCGGGACAGGGAACAATGAGCAGTTCTTC. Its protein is CASSLTTGTGNNEQFF.

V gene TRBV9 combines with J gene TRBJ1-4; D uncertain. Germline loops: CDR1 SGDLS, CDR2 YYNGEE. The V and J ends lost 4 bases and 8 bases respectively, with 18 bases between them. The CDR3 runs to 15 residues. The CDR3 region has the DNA TGTGCCAGCAGCCCCGATCCGGACTCGGGAGAAAAACTGTTTTTT. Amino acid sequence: CASSPDPDSGEKLFF. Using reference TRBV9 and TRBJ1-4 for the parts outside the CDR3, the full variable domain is DSGVTQTPKHLITATGQRVTLRCSPRSGDLSVYWYQQSLDQGLQFLIQYYNGEERAKGNILERFSAQQFPDLHSELNLSSLELGDSALYFCASSPDPDSGEKLFFGSGTQLSVL.

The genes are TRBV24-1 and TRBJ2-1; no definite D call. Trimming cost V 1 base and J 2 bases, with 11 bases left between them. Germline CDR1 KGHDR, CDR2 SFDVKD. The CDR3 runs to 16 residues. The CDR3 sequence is CATSDLARPTYNEQFF. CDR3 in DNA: TGTGCCACCAGTGATTTAGCGAGACCAACCTACAATGAGCAGTTCTTC.

CDR3 nucleotides: TGCGCCAGCAGCTCCACCTTGACTAGCGGGAGGAGGAATGAGCAGTTCTTC. Residues: CASSSTLTSGRRNEQFF. The chain combines TRBV5-1 with TRBJ2-1, with 13 bases aligning to TRBD2. The CDR3 is made up of 17 amino acids. The V and J ends lost 3 bases and 7 bases, in that order; junction bases with no gene match: 10. Germline V gene data show CDR1 as SGHRS and CDR2 as YFSETQ.

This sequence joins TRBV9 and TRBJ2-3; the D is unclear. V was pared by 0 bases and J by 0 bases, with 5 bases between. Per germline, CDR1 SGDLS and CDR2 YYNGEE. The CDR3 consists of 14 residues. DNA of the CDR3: TGTGCCAGCAGCGTAGGACAAAGCACAGATACGCAGTATTTT. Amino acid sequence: CASSVGQSTDTQYF.

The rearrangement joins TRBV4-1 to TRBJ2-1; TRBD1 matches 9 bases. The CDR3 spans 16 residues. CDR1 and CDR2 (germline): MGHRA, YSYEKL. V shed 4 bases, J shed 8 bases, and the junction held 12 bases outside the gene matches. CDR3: CASSRLRGQGADEQFF. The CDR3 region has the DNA TGCGCCAGCAGCCGGCTTAGGGGACAGGGAGCGGATGAGCAGTTCTTC.

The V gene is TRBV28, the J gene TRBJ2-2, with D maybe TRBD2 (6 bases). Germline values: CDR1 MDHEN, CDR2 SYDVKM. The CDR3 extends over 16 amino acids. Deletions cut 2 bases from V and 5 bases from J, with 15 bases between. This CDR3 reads CASSLRGTHLTGELFF. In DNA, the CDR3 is TGTGCCAGCAGTTTACGGGGGACTCATCTTACCGGGGAGCTGTTTTTT.

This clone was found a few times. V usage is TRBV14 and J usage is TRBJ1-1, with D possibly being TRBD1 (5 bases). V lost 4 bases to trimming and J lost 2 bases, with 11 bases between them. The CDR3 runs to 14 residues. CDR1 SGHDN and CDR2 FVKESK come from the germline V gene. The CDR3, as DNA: TGTGCCAGCAGCCTCCCAGGGCTCAACACTGAAGCTTTCTTT. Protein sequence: CASSLPGLNTEAFF.